This T cell receptor beta chain is from a study of Ad26.COV2.S vaccination and SARS-CoV-2 variants (TCRdb year 2021). Notes on the research overall: Donors in the vaccine arm were drawn from COV1001, a multicentre, randomized, double-blind, placebo-controlled phase I-IIa trial testing Ad26.COV2.S in healthy adults. Investigators did not know the trial group allocation while performing experiments and assessing outcomes. TCRbeta repertoire sequencing was used to assess the specificity and breadth of SARS-CoV-2-reactive T cell receptors after Ad26.COV2.S vaccination. A total of about 30 samples were included in the TCR-sequenced set, comprising 19 Ad26.COV2.S vaccine recipients, 5 placebo recipients and 8 SARS-CoV-2 convalescent individuals. Trial participants were randomized into five groups of five: low-dose or high-dose Ad26.COV2.S given once or twice, or placebo on both occasions. Dosing of Ad26.COV2.S was intramuscular, at either 5x10^10 or 1x10^11 viral particles, delivered as one shot or as two shots spaced 56 days apart.

About this clone itself: Its antigen is unknown. Within one base of it there is no much larger clone, and no base qualities were kept.

CDR1 is given as SGHTS and CDR2 as YDEGEE, both from the germline V gene. The CDR3 runs 17 residues from the cysteine to the phenylalanine. Only the CDR3 region is kept as DNA, spanning 51 bases read in frame from base 1. The germline V end is reduced by 4 bases and the J end by 3 bases; junction bases left unmatched: 16. General study outcomes and caveats: Vaccine and placebo recipients had comparable non-spike TCR breadth, which fits with the vaccine containing only spike. After vaccination, substantial breadth of spike-specific CD8+ and CD4+ T cell responses was reported. The study was not powered to compare responses between vaccine doses or regimens. Ad26.COV2.S recipients had higher spike-specific TCR breadth than placebo recipients (P = 0.0014). The authors noted that total T cell responses may have been underestimated by the TCR breadth and depth analyses.

In light of the paper, this sample's treatment or condition label describes: around 19 received Ad26.COV2.S at low or high dose, single or two shots; roughly five received placebo; per-sample allocation not given. For vaccine and placebo recipients, the sequenced repertoires came from samples collected on day 63 after the first injection. In Cohort 1b, roughly 26 adults aged 18-55 years were enrolled at a single site in Boston, USA, between 29 July and 7 August 2020. Ad26.COV2.S consisted of a replication-incompetent adenovirus type 26 vector by which a prefusion-stabilized SARS-CoV-2 spike protein from the original Wuhan strain was expressed. The immunoSEQ Assay was used to sequence TCRbeta CDR3 regions. After extraction, genomic DNA underwent amplification by bias-controlled multiplex PCR, followed by high-throughput sequencing. The source study handled its data this way. Collapsing and filtering of sequences were performed to quantify the absolute abundance of each unique TCRbeta CDR3 region. T cell fraction was estimated by normalizing TCRbeta template counts to usable DNA, which was measured by amplifying reference genes present in all nucleated cells. Repertoire TCRs were annotated as SARS-CoV-2-specific when V gene, CDR3 amino acid sequence and J gene were exactly matched to a known reactive TCR set. The reference SARS-CoV-2 TCR set was obtained from MIRA and was filtered for enrichment in COVID-19-positive ImmuneCODE repertoires, whereby public or cross-reactive TCRs were removed. Drawing on the MIRA antigens, annotated TCRs were analysed further at the level of specific ORF or position within ORF. Breadth was defined as annotated unique rearrangements over total unique productive rearrangements; depth was the summed frequency of those rearrangements. Two-sided Wilcoxon rank-sum tests were applied when comparing TCR breadth between groups. TCRdb re-hosts the immuneACCESS table, in-frame sequences only. Its copies lack some clones; in the studies checked, an unresolved V gene accounts for under half of them, and the cause for the rest is not known. V, J and clone size are taken as reported in that table, and D and trimming were inferred from the DNA itself. This sample holds about 400,000 clones; approximately 86% were observed only once. The top ten clonotypes cover approximately 3.7% of the sample.

The V and J genes are TRBV5-8 and TRBJ2-7, with 7 central nucleotides matching TRBD1. This receptor was identified in a person between 18 and 59 years old who received the Ad26.COV2.S COVID-19 vaccine or a placebo. The sample consisted of peripheral blood, taken in a trial of Ad26.COV2.S vaccine versus placebo. The CDR3 reads as follows: CASSPSPSRTGYYEQYF. The nucleotides are TGTGCCAGCAGCCCGAGTCCCTCTCGGACAGGATACTACGAGCAGTACTTC.